The rows below give T cell receptor beta chains drawn from one sample of a study of chronic HIV infection and antiretroviral therapy. MiXCR was run by TCRdb on the 5' RACE reads, yielding one entry per CDR3 protein. The top ten clones hold about 3% of a sample with roughly 39,000 distinct CDR3 sequences, 7% to 10% of them seen once. Sample: peripheral blood. Receptors originate from an adult who had HIV and had not received antiretroviral therapy, or was an uninfected healthy control (not recorded which). Both conserved end residues are part of each CDR3. The order of the fields is CDR3 protein, CDR3 DNA, J gene, D gene, V gene, clone size. A D gene is named only where the DNA matches it firmly. Expanded clones get a size class; other rows say once, few or many, or leave the size out.

CASSSPQGREPQHF,TGTGCCAGCAGTTCCCCACAGGGGCGAGAGCCCCAGCATTTT,TRBJ1-5,TRBD1,TRBV28,.
CASSLDRGPGNTIYF,TGTGCCAGCAGCCTGGACAGGGGGCCTGGAAACACCATATATTTT,TRBJ1-3,TRBD1,TRBV4-2,many
CASTLRGPGGNQPQHF,TGTGCCAGCACCCTAAGGGGGCCGGGAGGCAATCAGCCCCAGCATTTT,TRBJ1-5,TRBD1,TRBV28,many
CASSENRDIQYF,TGCGCCAGCAGTGAGAACAGGGACATTCAGTACTTC,TRBJ2-4,.,TRBV10-2,many
CSADEREKKDEQFF,TGCAGTGCTGACGAGCGGGAGAAGAAGGATGAGCAGTTCTTC,TRBJ2-1,TRBD2,TRBV20-1,many
CASSVSTSGHNEQFF,TGTGCCAGCAGTGTGTCAACCAGTGGGCACAATGAGCAGTTCTTC,TRBJ2-1,.,TRBV2,.
CASSQHRDYGNTIYF,TGCGCCAGCAGCCAACACCGGGACTACGGAAACACCATATATTTT,TRBJ1-3,.,TRBV4-1,few
CASSLSGRAGTDTQYF,TGTGCCAGCAGTTTGAGCGGGAGGGCCGGCACAGATACGCAGTATTTT,TRBJ2-3,TRBD2,TRBV28,many
CASSLEGEREAFF,TGCGCCAGCAGCTTGGAGGGGGAAAGAGAAGCTTTCTTT,TRBJ1-1,.,TRBV5-1,.
CASSQHVGENIQYF,TGTGCCAGCAGCCAACATGTCGGCGAAAACATTCAGTACTTC,TRBJ2-4,.,TRBV4-2,.
CASSLRILGGCQPQHF,TGTGCCAGCAGCCTAAGAATCTTGGGGGGCTGTCAGCCCCAGCATTTT,TRBJ1-5,.,TRBV11-3,.
CSATEVAGVEQFF,TGCAGTGCAACCGAAGTAGCGGGAGTTGAGCAGTTCTTC,TRBJ2-1,TRBD2,TRBV20-1,.
CASSPSFDEQFF,TGTGCCAGCAGTCCCTCTTTCGATGAGCAGTTCTTC,TRBJ2-1,.,TRBV27,few
CASSIAALAGERDTQYF,TGTGCCAGCAGTATCGCAGCTCTGGCGGGAGAACGGGATACGCAGTATTTT,TRBJ2-3,TRBD2,TRBV28,few
CASSVTGGPVEKLFF,TGCGCCAGCAGCGTAACAGGGGGCCCGGTTGAAAAACTGTTTTTT,TRBJ1-4,TRBD1,TRBV5-1,few
CASRPTGTSAAYEQYF,TGTGCCAGCAGACCGACCGGGACTAGCGCCGCCTACGAGCAGTACTTC,TRBJ2-7,TRBD2,TRBV28,many
CASSYPGQPSVEQYF,TGTGCCAGCAGCTATCCGGGACAGCCCTCCGTCGAGCAGTACTTC,TRBJ2-7,TRBD1,TRBV11-2,many
CASSSQWTSGSGSRMYF,TGTGCCAGCAGTTCCCAATGGACTAGCGGGAGTGGAAGTAGGATGTATTTT,TRBJ2-3,TRBD2,TRBV28,many
CASRPVPYEQYF,TGTGCCAGCAGGCCAGTACCCTACGAGCAGTACTTC,TRBJ2-7,.,TRBV2,few
CASSAHSDEQFF,TGTGCCAGCAGCGCACATTCGGATGAGCAGTTCTTC,TRBJ2-1,.,TRBV11-1,few
CASIIPRTDQPQHF,TGCGCCAGCATTATACCCCGGACAGATCAGCCCCAGCATTTT,TRBJ1-5,.,TRBV5-1,.
CSARDSWLGTDTQYF,TGCAGTGCTAGAGATTCCTGGCTGGGCACAGATACGCAGTATTTT,TRBJ2-3,.,TRBV20-1,.
CSVEASGANYGYTF,TGCAGCGTTGAAGCCAGTGGGGCTAACTATGGCTACACCTTC,TRBJ1-2,.,TRBV29-1,many
CSVLNGAGTNEQYF,TGCAGCGTCTTAAATGGGGCCGGAACTAACGAGCAGTACTTC,TRBJ2-7,.,TRBV29-1,few
CASSPGQGALWTEAFF,TGCGCCAGCAGCCCTGGACAGGGTGCATTATGGACTGAAGCTTTCTTT,TRBJ1-1,TRBD1,TRBV5-1,.
CASSSTGKETQYF,TGTGCCAGCAGCTCTACGGGAAAAGAGACCCAGTACTTC,TRBJ2-5,.,TRBV7-2,.
CASSLGQGNNEQFF,TGCGCCAGCAGCTTGGGACAGGGGAACAATGAGCAGTTCTTC,TRBJ2-1,TRBD1,TRBV5-1,few
CASSQGGFTEAFF,TGTGCCAGCAGCCAAGGCGGATTCACTGAAGCTTTCTTT,TRBJ1-1,.,TRBV14,many